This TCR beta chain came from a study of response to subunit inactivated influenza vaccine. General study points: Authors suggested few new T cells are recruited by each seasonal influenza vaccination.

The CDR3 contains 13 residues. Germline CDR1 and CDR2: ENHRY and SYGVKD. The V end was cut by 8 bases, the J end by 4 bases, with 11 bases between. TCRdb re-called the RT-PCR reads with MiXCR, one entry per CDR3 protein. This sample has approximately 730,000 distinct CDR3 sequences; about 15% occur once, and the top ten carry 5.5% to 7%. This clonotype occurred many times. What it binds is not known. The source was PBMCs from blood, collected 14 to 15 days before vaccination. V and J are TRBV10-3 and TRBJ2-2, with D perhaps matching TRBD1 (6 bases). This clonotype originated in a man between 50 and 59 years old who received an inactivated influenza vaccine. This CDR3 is CAIRGQSTGELFF. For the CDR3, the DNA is TGTGCCATCCGAGGACAGTCCACCGGGGAGCTGTTTTTT.